This TCR beta chain was captured by sequencing in a study of blood T cell repertoires in COVID-19. About the research overall: Italy, Spain and the United States were the sources of the convalescent and acute COVID-19 samples.

Generated by immunoSEQ multiplex PCR, the TCRdb table keeps only in-frame clones and is missing some. This repertoire shows over 90,000 clones, over 75% found once; its top ten account for roughly 13%. This clone has a single count. Germline V gene sequence: CDR1 LNHNV, CDR2 YYDKDF (reference sequence). The CDR3 totals 19 residues. Trimming cost V 1 base and J 0 bases, with 16 bases left between them. The sample was peripheral blood. V usage is TRBV15 and J usage is TRBJ1-6; D is undetermined. This sequence was found in a human donor in a cohort sampled during active or convalescent COVID-19. The CDR3 region has the DNA TGTGCCACCAGCAGAGCCGAGGGTCCCCGAAGCTCCTATAATTCACCCCTCCACTTT. It is translated as CATSRAEGPRSSYNSPLHF.